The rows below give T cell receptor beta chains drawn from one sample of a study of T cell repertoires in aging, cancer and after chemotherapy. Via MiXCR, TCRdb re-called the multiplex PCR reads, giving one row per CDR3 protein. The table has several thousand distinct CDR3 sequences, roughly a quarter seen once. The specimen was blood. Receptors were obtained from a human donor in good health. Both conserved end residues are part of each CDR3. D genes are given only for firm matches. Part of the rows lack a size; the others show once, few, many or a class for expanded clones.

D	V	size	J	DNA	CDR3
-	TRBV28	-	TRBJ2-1	TGTGCCAGCAGTTCGCAGCACAATGAGCAGTTCTTC	CASSSQHNEQFF
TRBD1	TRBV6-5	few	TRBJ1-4	TGTGCCAGCAGTTGGCGACAGGGGGCGCAGGAAAAACTGTTTTTT	CASSWRQGAQEKLFF
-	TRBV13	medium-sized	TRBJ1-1	TGTGCCAGCAGCTTAGGAGGGAGGGTCACTGAAGCTTTCTTT	CASSLGGRVTEAFF
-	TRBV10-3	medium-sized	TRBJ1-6	TGTGCCATCAGTGACGACAGTAACAATTCACCCCTCCACTTT	CAISDDSNNSPLHF
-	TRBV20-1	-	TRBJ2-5	TGCAGTGCTAGATCCCGGGTGGGGCAAGAGACCCAGTACTTC	CSARSRVGQETQYF
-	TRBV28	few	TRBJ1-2	TGTGCCAGCAGTTTATGGGTCAGGGAGGAGGCTGGCTACACCTTC	CASSLWVREEAGYTF
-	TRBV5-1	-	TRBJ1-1	TGCGCCAGCAGCTTGGTTCAGGGCAACACTGAAGCTTTCTTT	CASSLVQGNTEAFF
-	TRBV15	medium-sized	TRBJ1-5	TGTGCCACCAGCAGAGTTGGGCGGCTCAGCAATCAGCCCCAGCATTTT	CATSRVGRLSNQPQHF
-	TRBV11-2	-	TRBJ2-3	TGTGCCAGCAGCTTACAGCGGACGGGAGATACGCAGTATTTT	CASSLQRTGDTQYF
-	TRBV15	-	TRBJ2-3	TGTGCCACCAGCAGAGAAGGCTCCCGGGCCCTATCCACAGATACGCAGTATTTT	CATSREGSRALSTDTQYF
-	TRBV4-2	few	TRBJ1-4	TGTGCCAGCAGCCAAGATCCGGCCACGACTAATGAAAAACTGTTTTTT	CASSQDPATTNEKLFF
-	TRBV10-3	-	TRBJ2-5	TGTGCCATCAGTGAGCCAGACGGGTACCAAGAGACCCAGTACTTC	CAISEPDGYQETQYF
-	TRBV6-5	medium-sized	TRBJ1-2	TGTGCCTCGGGACAACCAACTAACTATGGCTACACCTTC	CASGQPTNYGYTF
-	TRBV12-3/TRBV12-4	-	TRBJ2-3	TGTGCCAGCAGAGCCACAGATACGCAGTATTTT	CASRATDTQYF
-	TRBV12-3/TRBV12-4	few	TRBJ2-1	TGTGCCAGCAGTTCCTACCCGGGGAACAGGGAAGGCAATGAGCAGTTCTTC	CASSSYPGNREGNEQFF
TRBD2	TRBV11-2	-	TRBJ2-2	TGTGCCAGCAGCGGGACTCCGGGACTAGCGGGAGGGCCAGGTTGCACCGGGGAGCTGTTTTTT	CASSGTPGLAGGPGCTGELFF
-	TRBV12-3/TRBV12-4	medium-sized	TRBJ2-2	TGTGCCAGCAGTTTGGCGGGTTCGGCCGGGGAGCTGTTTTTT	CASSLAGSAGELFF
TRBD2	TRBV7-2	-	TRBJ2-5	TGTGCCAGCAGCAGGACTAGCGGGATGATTGGAAAAGAGACCCAGTACTTC	CASSRTSGMIGKETQYF
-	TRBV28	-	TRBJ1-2	TGTGCCAGCAGTTTGGCCAGGGAGGGCTACACCTTC	CASSLAREGYTF
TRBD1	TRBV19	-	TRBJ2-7	TGTGCCAGTAGTCACAAACCAGGGGGAACCTACGAGCAGTACTTC	CASSHKPGGTYEQYF
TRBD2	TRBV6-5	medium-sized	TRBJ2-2	TGTGCCAGCAGTTACACGGGGGGCACCGGGGAGCTGTTTTTT	CASSYTGGTGELFF
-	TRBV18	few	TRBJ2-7	TGTGCCAGCTCACCATCGATAGGAGGGGCCTACGAGCAGTACTTC	CASSPSIGGAYEQYF
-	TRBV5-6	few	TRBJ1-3	TGTGCCAGCAGCCTGGGACTTAACTCTGGAAACACCATATATTTT	CASSLGLNSGNTIYF
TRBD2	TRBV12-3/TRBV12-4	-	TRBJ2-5	TGTGCCAGCAGTTTAGGTGTGGGGGGGACAGAGACCCAGTACTTC	CASSLGVGGTETQYF
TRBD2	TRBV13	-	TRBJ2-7	TGTGCCAGCAGCTCACGACAGGACAGGACTAGCGGGAACTACGAGCAGTACTTC	CASSSRQDRTSGNYEQYF
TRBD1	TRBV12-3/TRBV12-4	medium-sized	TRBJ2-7	TGTGCCAGCACCAACAGGGGGACCTACGAGCAGTACTTC	CASTNRGTYEQYF
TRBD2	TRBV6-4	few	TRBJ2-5	TGTGCCAGCAGTGACAAGGCGGGAGCGAGTGAGACCCAGTACTTC	CASSDKAGASETQYF
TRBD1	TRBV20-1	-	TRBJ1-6	TGCAGTGCTGGGCGGGGGACAGGCGAAAATTCACCCCTCCACTTT	CSAGRGTGENSPLHF
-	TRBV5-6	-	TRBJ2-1	TGTGCCAGCAGCAACCTGGGACAAAGGGACAATGAGCAGTTCTTC	CASSNLGQRDNEQFF
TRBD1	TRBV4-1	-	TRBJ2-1	TGCGCCAGCAGCCAGCCAGGGGGCGATGGGCAGTTCTTC	CASSQPGGDGQFF
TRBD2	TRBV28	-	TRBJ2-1	TGTGCCAGCAGTTTATGGACGGGACTACCTCACTACAATGAGCAGTTCTTC	CASSLWTGLPHYNEQFF
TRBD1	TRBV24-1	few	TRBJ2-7	TGTGCCACCAGTGATGGGGGTCTGACGGACAGGTCCCGCGAGCAGTACTTC	CATSDGGLTDRSREQYF
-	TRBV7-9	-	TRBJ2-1	TGTGCCAGCAGCCTGCCGGTCGAGCAGTTCTTC	CASSLPVEQFF
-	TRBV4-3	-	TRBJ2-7	TGTGCCAGCAGCCAAGATCTGGGGGACTCCTACGAGCAGTACTTC	CASSQDLGDSYEQYF
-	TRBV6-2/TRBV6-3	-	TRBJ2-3	TGTGCCAGCAGTCGTTCTACCACAGATACGCAGTATTTT	CASSRSTTDTQYF
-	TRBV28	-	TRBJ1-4	TGTGCCAGCAGGTATCCGGGACCAGCGGTTGAAAAACTGTTTTTT	CASRYPGPAVEKLFF
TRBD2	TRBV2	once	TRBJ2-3	TGTGCCAGCAGAACGACTAGCGGGAGGGCCTTTGTGACAGATACGCAGTATTTT	CASRTTSGRAFVTDTQYF
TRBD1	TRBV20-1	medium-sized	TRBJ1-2	TGCAGTGCTAGTGGGGGGGGGGGACAGGTCTATGGCTACACCTTC	CSASGGGGQVYGYTF
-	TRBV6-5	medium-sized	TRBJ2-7	TGTGCCAGCAGTTACCCTCCACAGGGAGGTTCCTACTACGAGCAGTACTTC	CASSYPPQGGSYYEQYF
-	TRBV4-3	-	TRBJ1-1	TGCGCCAGCAGCCAAGATATGGAAAGGCGGACTGAAGCTTTCTTT	CASSQDMERRTEAFF
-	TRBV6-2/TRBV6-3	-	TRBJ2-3	TGTGCCAGCAGTATAAGACAGGCCACTAGCACAGATACGCAGTATTTT	CASSIRQATSTDTQYF
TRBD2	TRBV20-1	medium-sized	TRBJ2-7	TGCAGTGCACACCCCGGGACTAGTGGCGACGAGCAGTACTTC	CSAHPGTSGDEQYF
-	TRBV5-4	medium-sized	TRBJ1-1	TGTGCCAGCAGCTCAGGGACAACGAACACTGAAGCTTTCTTT	CASSSGTTNTEAFF
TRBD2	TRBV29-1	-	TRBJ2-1	TGCAGCGTTGCTAGCGGGAGGGGTGTTAAAAATGAGCAGTTCTTC	CSVASGRGVKNEQFF
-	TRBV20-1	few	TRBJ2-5	TGCAGTGCTCCCCGCGCTACGGGGACCCAGTACTTC	CSAPRATGTQYF
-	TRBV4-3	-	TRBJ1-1	TGCGCCAGCAGCCAAGAATCTGGGTTTGAAGCTTTCTTT	CASSQESGFEAFF
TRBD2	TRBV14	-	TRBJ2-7	TGTGCCAGCAGCCAAGACCGAACAGGCCCGACTAGCGGGAGGATGGGAGAGCAGTACTTC	CASSQDRTGPTSGRMGEQYF
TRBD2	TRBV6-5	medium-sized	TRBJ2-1	TGTGCCAGCAGTTACAGAGGACTAGCGGACTACAATGAGCAGTTCTTC	CASSYRGLADYNEQFF
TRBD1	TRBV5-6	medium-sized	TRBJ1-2	TGTGCCAGCAGCTTGGCCTCGACAGGGGCTGGCTACACCTTC	CASSLASTGAGYTF
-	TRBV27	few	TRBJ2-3	TGTGCCAGCAGTTCCCGGGACACAATAACAGATACGCAGTATTTT	CASSSRDTITDTQYF
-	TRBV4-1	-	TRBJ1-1	TGCGCCAGCAGTAAAAAGAGTGGCAGGATCGGATGGATGAACACTGAAGCTTTCTTT	CASSKKSGRIGWMNTEAFF
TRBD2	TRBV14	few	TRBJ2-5	TGTGCCAGCAGCCAAGGCCGACTAGCCGTACAAGAGACCCAGTACTTC	CASSQGRLAVQETQYF
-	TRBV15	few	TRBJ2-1	TGTGCCACCAGCAGAGATCCCCCTGAGGTCACCAATGAGCAGTTCTTC	CATSRDPPEVTNEQFF
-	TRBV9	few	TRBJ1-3	TGTGCCAGCAGCGTGGGCTCCTCTGGAAACACCATATATTTT	CASSVGSSGNTIYF